This paragraph covers one T cell receptor beta chain sequence. This clone has only a few counts. This clone's antigen is unknown. No much larger clonotype is one base removed from it; base qualities were not supplied. The data derive from a study of blood T cell repertoires in COVID-19 (dated by TCRdb to 2020 to 2021). Turning to the overall study: Samples from collaborators originated in the United States, Italy and Spain and spanned both the acute and convalescent phases of COVID-19. The prospective study material was composed of cDNA or gDNA derived from T cells, B-cell-depleted T cells, or PBMCs. Subjects who had been exposed to COVID-19, were actively infected with it, or had recovered from it provided the deeply sampled blood TCRbeta repertoires that made up the dataset. The samples were drawn from two sources: the first 160 participants of the ongoing ImmuneRACE study, and 950 to 1,500 subjects contributed by 6 global collaborators. Where available, HLA class I and class II types were obtained from metadata supplied by the sample provider rather than from assay-based typing. The repertoires were released in a freely available public database intended as a resource for research on the immune response to SARS-CoV-2. A de-identified subject ID, COVID-19 status, age in years and sex were almost always included in the sample metadata. What the work shows at the level of the full study, not this receptor alone: How much clinical and demographic metadata was included differed by source and by participant, and the metadata was provided uncurated.

The immunoSEQ Assay, a bias-controlled multiplex PCR, was used to amplify TCRbeta CDR3 regions from genomic DNA. In the source study's methods: Nucleated cell counts per sample were estimated from amplification of reference gene primers within the assay. Sequence reads were collapsed and filtered to measure the absolute abundance of every unique TCRbeta CDR3 rearrangement. For each sample, productive Simpson clonality was calculated as the square root of Simpson's diversity index across productive rearrangements. The clones in this table, taken by TCRdb from immuneACCESS, are in-frame only. Not every clone is retained; where verified, under half of the shortfall comes from an unresolved V gene, and the cause of the rest is unknown. V, J and clone size derive from that table, while D and trimming were established from the DNA sequence. The sample data list 50,000 to 55,000 clones, and 89% of these were observed just once. About 5.3% of the sample is taken by the ten largest.

The germline V gene supplies CDR1 SGHDT and CDR2 YYEEEE. The CDR3, cysteine through phenylalanine, is 17 amino acids long. Only the CDR3 region is kept as DNA, spanning 51 bases read in frame from base 1. V is pruned by 5 bases and J by 0 bases, leaving 11 bases of the junction without a gene match. Collaborating institutions collected whole blood in K2EDTA tubes following their own protocols. For TCRbeta analysis, collaborators shipped samples in one of three forms: frozen whole blood, isolated PBMCs, or DNA extracted from either of those sample types. The sample taken for sequencing was peripheral blood. The sequence derives from a man aged 60 to 75 with active COVID-19. The receptor chain draws on TRBV5-6 and TRBJ1-5; 7 bases in the junction line up with TRBD1. The nucleotides are TGTGCCAGCAGTTCCGCCGGGACAGCATTTAGCAATCAGCCCCAGCATTTT. Translated, this is CASSSAGTAFSNQPQHF.